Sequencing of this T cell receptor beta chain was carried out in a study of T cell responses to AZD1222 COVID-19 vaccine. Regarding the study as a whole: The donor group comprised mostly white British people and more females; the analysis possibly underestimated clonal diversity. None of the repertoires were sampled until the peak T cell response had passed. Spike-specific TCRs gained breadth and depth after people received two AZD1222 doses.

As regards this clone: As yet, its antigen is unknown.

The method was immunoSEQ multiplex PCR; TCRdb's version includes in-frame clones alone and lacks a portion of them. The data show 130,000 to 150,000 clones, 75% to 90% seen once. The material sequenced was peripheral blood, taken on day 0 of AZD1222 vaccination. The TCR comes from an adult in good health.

The chain's CDR3 is CAWSPAGIQAYF. For the CDR3, the DNA is TGTGCCTGGAGTCCAGCAGGGATTCAGGCGTACTTC. The chain employs TRBV30 and TRBJ2-7; D is possibly TRBD1 (5 bases). The length of the CDR3 is 12 residues. Trimming left V 2 bases short and J 12 bases short, with 17 bases between. Germline V gene lookup returns CDR1 GTSNPN and CDR2 SVGIG (reference sequence). Full variable domain (missing parts from reference TRBV30 and TRBJ2-7): SQTIHQWPATLVQPVGSPLSLECTVEGTSNPNLYWYRQAAGRGLQLLFYSVGIGQISSEVPQNLSASRPQDRQFILSSKKLLLSDSGFYLCAWSPAGIQAYFGPGTRLTVT.